This T cell receptor beta chain was sequenced during a study of blood T cell repertoires in COVID-19. On the study more broadly: In each case, the material was cDNA or gDNA derived from T cells, B-cell-depleted T cells, or PBMCs.

Sequenced by immunoSEQ multiplex PCR; TCRdb stores in-frame clones only, minus some. The data contain more than 200,000 clones, approximately 86% of them seen just once; the ten biggest clones take up about 1.3%. The germline CDR1 and CDR2 sequences are SGHNT and YENEEA. V was pared by 6 bases and J by 1 base, with 9 bases of the junction left unmatched. The CDR3 is 15 amino acids. The material sequenced was peripheral blood. The sequence derives from a man aged 80 or over with acute or convalescent COVID-19. The chain recombines TRBV11-3 with TRBJ2-7; TRBD1 matches at 7 bases. CDR3 amino acids: CASSLGQEPSYEQYF. DNA for the CDR3: TGTGCCAGCAGTCTTGGACAGGAGCCTTCCTACGAGCAGTACTTC.